This T cell receptor (beta chain) was retrieved from a study of shared T cell receptors in the human thymus (dated by TCRdb to 2020 to 2022). Background for the entire study: The study examined how the human thymus generates shared, self-reactive T-cell receptor alpha chains.

Measured from the cysteine to the phenylalanine, the CDR3 is 14 residues long. Only the CDR3 DNA is retained, 42 bases long and in frame from the first base. The germline V gene supplies CDR1 MRHNA and CDR2 SNTAGT. V trim: 3 bases; J trim: 6 bases; unmatched bases: 5. A word on this clone: Its antigen is not yet known. It has no much larger one-base neighbor in the sample; base qualities were not kept.

The library was made by the immunoSEQ multiplex PCR assay. What TCRdb holds here is the immuneACCESS table cut down to in-frame rearrangements. Part of the clones is not present; checked against another copy, under half of the missing clones reflect an unresolved V gene, and the others are unexplained. Across this sample there are over 350,000 clones, with roughly 94% seen only once. Approximately 0.02% of the sample goes to the ten largest clones. The receptor comes from a human donor. The chain joins TRBV6-4 to TRBJ1-2, with 9 bases matching TRBD1. Source material: thymocytes. The CDR3 in this case is CASSEPGQGHGYTF. The bases read TGTGCCAGCAGTGAGCCGGGACAGGGCCATGGCTACACCTTC.